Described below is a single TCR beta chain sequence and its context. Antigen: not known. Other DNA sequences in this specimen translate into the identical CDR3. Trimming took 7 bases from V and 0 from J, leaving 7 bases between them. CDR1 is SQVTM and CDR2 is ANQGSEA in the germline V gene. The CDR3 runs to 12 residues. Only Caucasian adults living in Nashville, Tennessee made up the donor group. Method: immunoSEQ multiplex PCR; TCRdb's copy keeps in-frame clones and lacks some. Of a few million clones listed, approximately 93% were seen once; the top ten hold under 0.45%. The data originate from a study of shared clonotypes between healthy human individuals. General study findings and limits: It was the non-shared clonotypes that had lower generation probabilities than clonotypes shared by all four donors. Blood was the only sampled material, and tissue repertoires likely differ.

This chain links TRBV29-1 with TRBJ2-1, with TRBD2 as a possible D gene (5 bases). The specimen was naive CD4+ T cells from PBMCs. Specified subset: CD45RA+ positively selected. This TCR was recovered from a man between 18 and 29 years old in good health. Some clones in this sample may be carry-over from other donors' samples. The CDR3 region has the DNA TGCAGCGGGAGGAGCTCCTACAATGAGCAGTTCTTC. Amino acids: CSGRSSYNEQFF.